This T cell receptor beta chain was sequenced during a study of blood T cell repertoires in COVID-19. At the level of the study: Italy, Spain and the United States were the sources of the convalescent and acute COVID-19 samples. T cells, B-cell-depleted T cells, or PBMCs supplied cDNA or gDNA.

Germline V gives CDR1 SNHLY, CDR2 FYNNEI. Trimming removed 6 bases from V and 4 bases from J; junction bases left unmatched: 10. The CDR3 totals 15 residues. Generated by immunoSEQ multiplex PCR, the TCRdb table keeps only in-frame clones and is missing some. This table has fewer than 300,000 clones, 75% to 95% appearing once. Sequencing input: peripheral blood. The receptor was isolated from a person under 35 with COVID-19, enrolled during active disease. The chain uses TRBV2 and TRBJ2-3; 7 nucleotides agree with TRBD1. CDR3 in amino acids: CASRRVQGWADTQYF. CDR3 sequence (DNA): TGTGCCAGCAGAAGAGTACAGGGGTGGGCAGATACGCAGTATTTT. Based on the CDR3 plus reference TRBV2 and TRBJ2-3, the full variable domain is EPEVTQTPSHQVTQMGQEVILRCVPISNHLYFYWYRQILGQKVEFLVSFYNNEISEKSEIFDDQFSVERPDGSNFTLKIRSTKLEDSAMYFCASRRVQGWADTQYFGPGTRLTVL.